This TCR beta chain was retrieved from a study of T cell repertoires in cytomegalovirus infection. The germline gives CDR1 MGHRA, CDR2 YSYEKL. The V gene end was trimmed by 3 bases and the J gene end by 7 bases; junction bases not matched to a gene: 7. This CDR3 has 15 residues. TCRdb recomputed calls from the reads with MiXCR, one row per CDR3 protein. The sample comprises roughly 100,000 distinct CDR3 sequences, about 15% of which are singletons, and 8% rests with the top ten. The rearrangement uses TRBV4-1 and TRBJ1-1, with 11 bases fitting TRBD1. The clonotype was recovered from a human donor in good health (CMV status not recorded). Some clones in this sample may be carry-over from other donors' samples. Sequenced input: PBMCs. CDR3 nucleotides: TGCGCCAGCAGCCAGAGACCGGGACAGGGGGTTGAAGCTTTCTTT. Protein sequence: CASSQRPGQGVEAFF.